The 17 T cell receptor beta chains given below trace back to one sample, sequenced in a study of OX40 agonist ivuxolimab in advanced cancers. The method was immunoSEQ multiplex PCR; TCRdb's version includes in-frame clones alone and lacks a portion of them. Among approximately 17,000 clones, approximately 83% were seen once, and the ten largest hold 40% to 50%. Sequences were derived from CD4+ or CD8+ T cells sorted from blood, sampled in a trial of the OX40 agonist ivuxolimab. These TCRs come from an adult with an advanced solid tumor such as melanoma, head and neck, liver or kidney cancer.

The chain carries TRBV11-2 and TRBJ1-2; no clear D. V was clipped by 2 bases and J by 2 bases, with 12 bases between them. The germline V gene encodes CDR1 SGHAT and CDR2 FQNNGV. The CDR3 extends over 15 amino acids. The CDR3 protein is CASSLNPRDNYGYTF. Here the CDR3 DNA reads TGTGCCAGCAGCTTAAATCCACGCGACAACTATGGCTACACCTTC.

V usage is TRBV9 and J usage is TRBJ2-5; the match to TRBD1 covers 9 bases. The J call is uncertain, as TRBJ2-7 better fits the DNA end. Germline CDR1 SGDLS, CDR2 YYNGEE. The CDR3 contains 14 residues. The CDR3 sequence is CASSGGQGQYEQYF. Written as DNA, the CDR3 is TGTGCCAGCAGCGGAGGACAGGGGCAATACGAGCAGTACTTC.

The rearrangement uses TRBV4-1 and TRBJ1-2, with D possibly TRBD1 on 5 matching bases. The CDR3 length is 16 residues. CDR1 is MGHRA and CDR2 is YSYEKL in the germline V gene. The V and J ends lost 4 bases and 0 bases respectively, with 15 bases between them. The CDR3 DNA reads TGCGCCAGCAGCCTCACGGCCGGGGACCCTAACTATGGCTACACCTTC. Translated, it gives CASSLTAGDPNYGYTF.

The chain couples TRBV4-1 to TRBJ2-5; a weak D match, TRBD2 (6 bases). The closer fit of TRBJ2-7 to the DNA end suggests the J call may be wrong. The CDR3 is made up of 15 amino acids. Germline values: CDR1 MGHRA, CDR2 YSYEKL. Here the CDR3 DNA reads TGCGCCAGCAGCCAATCCCGGGGAGGCTTCTACGAGCAGTACTTC. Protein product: CASSQSRGGFYEQYF.

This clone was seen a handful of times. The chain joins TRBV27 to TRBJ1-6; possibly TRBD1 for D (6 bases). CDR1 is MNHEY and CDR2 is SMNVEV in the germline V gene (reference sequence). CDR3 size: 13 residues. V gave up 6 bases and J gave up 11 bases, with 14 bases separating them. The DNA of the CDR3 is TGTGCCAGCAGCTGGGGACACTACGCACCCCTCCACTTT. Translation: CASSWGHYAPLHF.

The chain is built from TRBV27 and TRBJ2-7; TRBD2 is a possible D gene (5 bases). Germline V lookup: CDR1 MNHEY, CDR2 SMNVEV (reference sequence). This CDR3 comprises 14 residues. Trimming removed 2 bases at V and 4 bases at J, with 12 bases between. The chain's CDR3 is CASSLSTGSYEQYF. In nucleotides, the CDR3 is TGTGCCAGCAGTTTAAGCACGGGATCTTACGAGCAGTACTTC.

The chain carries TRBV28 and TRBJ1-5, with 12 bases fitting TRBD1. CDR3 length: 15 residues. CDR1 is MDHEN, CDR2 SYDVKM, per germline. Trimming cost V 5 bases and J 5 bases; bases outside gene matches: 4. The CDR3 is CASSPGTGGYQPQHF. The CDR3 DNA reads TGTGCCAGCAGTCCGGGGACAGGGGGCTATCAGCCCCAGCATTTT.

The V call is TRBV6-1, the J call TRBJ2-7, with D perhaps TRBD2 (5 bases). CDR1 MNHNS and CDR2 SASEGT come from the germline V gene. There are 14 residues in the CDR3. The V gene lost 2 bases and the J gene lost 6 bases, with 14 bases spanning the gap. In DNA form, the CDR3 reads TGTGCCAGCAGTGAAAGTGGACTCCCTATCGAGCAGTACTTC. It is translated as CASSESGLPIEQYF.

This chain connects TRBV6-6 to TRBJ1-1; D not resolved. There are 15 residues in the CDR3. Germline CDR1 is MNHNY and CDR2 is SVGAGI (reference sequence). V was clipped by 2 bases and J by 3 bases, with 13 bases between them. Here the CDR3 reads CASSYGTAGDTEAFF. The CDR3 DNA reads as TGTGCCAGCAGTTACGGAACAGCTGGGGACACTGAAGCTTTCTTT.

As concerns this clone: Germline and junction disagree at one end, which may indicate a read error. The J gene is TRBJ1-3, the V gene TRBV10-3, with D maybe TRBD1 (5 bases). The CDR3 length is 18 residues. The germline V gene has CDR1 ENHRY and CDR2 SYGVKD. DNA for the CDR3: TGTGCCATCAGTCAGTCTGCGGGGGTATTGGGCTCTGGAAACACCATATATTTT. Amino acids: CAISQSAGVLGSGNTIYF.

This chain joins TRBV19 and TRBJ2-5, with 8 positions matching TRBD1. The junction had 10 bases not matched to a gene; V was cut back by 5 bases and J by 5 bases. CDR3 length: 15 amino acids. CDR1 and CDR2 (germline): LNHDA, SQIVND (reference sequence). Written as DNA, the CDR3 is TGTGCCAGTAGTCCTGCACAACAGGGGGAGGAGACCCAGTACTTC. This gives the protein CASSPAQQGEETQYF.

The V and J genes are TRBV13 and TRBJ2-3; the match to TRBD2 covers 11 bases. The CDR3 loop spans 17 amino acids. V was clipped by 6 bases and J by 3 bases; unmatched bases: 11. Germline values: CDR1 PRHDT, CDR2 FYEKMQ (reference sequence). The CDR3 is CASSFRGSGGATDTQYF. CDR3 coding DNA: TGTGCCAGCAGTTTTCGTGGTAGCGGGGGGGCGACAGATACGCAGTATTTT.

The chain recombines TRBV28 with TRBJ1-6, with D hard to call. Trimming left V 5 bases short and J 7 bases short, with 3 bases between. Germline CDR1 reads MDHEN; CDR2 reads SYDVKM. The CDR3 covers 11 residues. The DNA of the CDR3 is TGTGCCAGCAGTCCCAATTCACCCCTCCACTTT. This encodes CASSPNSPLHF.

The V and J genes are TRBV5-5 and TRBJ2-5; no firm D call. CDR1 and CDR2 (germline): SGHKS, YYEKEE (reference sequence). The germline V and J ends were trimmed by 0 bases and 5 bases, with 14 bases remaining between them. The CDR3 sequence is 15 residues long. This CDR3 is CASSLVGSEWETQYF. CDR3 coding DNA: TGTGCCAGCAGCTTGGTGGGCAGTGAGTGGGAGACCCAGTACTTC.

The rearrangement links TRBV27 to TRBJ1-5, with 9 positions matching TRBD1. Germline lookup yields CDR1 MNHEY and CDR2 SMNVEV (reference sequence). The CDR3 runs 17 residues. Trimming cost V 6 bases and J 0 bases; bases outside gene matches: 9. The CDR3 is CASRLTGGVYSNQPQHF. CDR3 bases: TGTGCCAGCAGGTTGACAGGGGGGGTGTATAGCAATCAGCCCCAGCATTTT.

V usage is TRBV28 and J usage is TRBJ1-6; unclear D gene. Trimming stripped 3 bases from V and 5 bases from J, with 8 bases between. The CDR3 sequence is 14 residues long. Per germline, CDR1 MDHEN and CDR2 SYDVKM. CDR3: CASSFGQDNSPLHF. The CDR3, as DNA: TGTGCCAGCAGTTTCGGCCAGGATAATTCACCCCTCCACTTT.

CDR3 in amino acids: CASSLGGPGEQYF. CDR3 coding DNA: TGTGCCAGCAGCTTAGGGGGTCCCGGCGAGCAGTACTTC. The chain combines TRBV7-6 with TRBJ2-7; D uncertain. This CDR3 has 13 residues. With 1 base removed from V and 6 bases from J, the gap between germline ends came to 10 bases. Per germline, CDR1 SGHVS and CDR2 FNYEAQ.